The subject of this entry is one T cell receptor (beta chain). Its antigen is unidentified. This sample is part of a study of blood T cells in healthy people across ages. Study results and limitations: CMV status of donors was not determined, possibly confounding expanded clonotype changes.

A second roughly 6 to 12 cycle PCR used barcoded and J-beta primers. MiXCR was run by TCRdb on the 5' RACE reads, yielding one entry per CDR3 protein. The sample has approximately 800,000 distinct CDR3 sequences, approximately 67% seen once. The clonotype was recovered from a man younger than 40 in good health. Specimen: blood.

The CDR3 reads CASSLSGTGGYEQYF. CDR3 bases: TGTGCCAGCAGTCTCTCCGGGACAGGGGGCTACGAGCAGTACTTC. V is TRBV6-6 and J is TRBJ2-5, with 11 bases lining up with TRBD1. The DNA end is more similar to TRBJ2-7, so the J call may be wrong. This CDR3 contains 15 residues. CDR1 is MNHNY and CDR2 is SVGAGI in the germline V gene (reference sequence).